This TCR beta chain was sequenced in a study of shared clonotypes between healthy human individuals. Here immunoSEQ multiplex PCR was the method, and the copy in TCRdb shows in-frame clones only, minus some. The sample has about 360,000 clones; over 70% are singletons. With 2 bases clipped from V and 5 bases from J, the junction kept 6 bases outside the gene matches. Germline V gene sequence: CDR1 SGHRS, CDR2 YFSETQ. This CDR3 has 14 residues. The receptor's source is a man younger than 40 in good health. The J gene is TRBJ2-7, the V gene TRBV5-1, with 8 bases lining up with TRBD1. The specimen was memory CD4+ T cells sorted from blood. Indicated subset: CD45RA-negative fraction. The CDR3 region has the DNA TGCGCCAGCAGCTTCCCGGACAGGGCCAACGAGCAGTACTTC. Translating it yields CASSFPDRANEQYF.